This passage covers 4 T cell receptor beta chains from one sample sequenced in a study of T-cell reconstitution after alpha-beta-depleted transplantation in children. Preparing the TCRbeta library involved the use of unique molecular identifiers. TCRdb itself ran the PCR reads through MiXCR, one entry per CDR3 protein. Of over 85,000 distinct CDR3 sequences in the sample, 4.5% to 7.5% were seen once. The material was PBMCs, mostly from graft donor cells, obtained 60 days after TCRalphabeta/CD19-depleted stem cell transplant. The receptors shown here come from a female patient aged 2-9 years who had a stem cell transplant for Fanconi anemia, so the T cells may come from the graft donor.

This clonotype has ten or more counts. V gene TRBV7-8 combines with J gene TRBJ1-5, with D tentatively TRBD1 (5 bases). With 1 base removed from V and 5 bases from J, the gap between germline ends came to 12 bases. CDR3 size: 15 residues. Germline V gives CDR1 SGHVS, CDR2 FQNEAQ. CDR3 region: CASSLDYRFDQPQHF. DNA of the CDR3: TGTGCCAGCAGCTTAGACTACAGGTTCGATCAGCCCCAGCATTTT.

In its sample, this clonotype was seen many times. V and J are TRBV10-2 and TRBJ2-7; no clear D. The germline CDR1 and CDR2 sequences are WSHSY and SAAADI. This CDR3 comprises 9 residues. V was pared by 8 bases and J by 4 bases, with 3 bases between. As DNA, the CDR3 is TGCGCCAGCGGTTACGAGCAGTACTTC. Its protein product is CASGYEQYF.

Many counts were recorded for this clonotype. The J gene is TRBJ2-5, the V gene TRBV5-1; TRBD2 matches at 11 bases. The germline CDR1 and CDR2 sequences are SGHRS and YFSETQ. The CDR3 extends over 17 amino acids. Germline trimming cut 2 bases from V and 5 bases from J; bases unmatched to any gene: 11. The DNA of the CDR3 is TGCGCCAGCAGCTTAGGGTTACTAGCGGGAGTCCGGGAGACCCAGTACTTC. As protein: CASSLGLLAGVRETQYF.

This clonotype was counted ten times or more. This chain links TRBV5-1 with TRBJ2-1; TRBD1 matches at 9 bases. Looked up from germline, CDR1 is SGHRS and CDR2 is YFSETQ. The CDR3 is made up of 15 amino acids. V lost 1 base and J lost 6; bases outside the gene matches: 5. The CDR3 coding sequence is TGCGCCAGCAGCTTGACAGGGGGCCCTCCCAATGAGCAGTTCTTC. It codes for CASSLTGGPPNEQFF.